One T cell receptor beta chain is described in this entry. Its antigen is still unknown. The investigators amplified TCR beta CDR3 regions from RNA transcripts. A first-round RT-PCR of the TCR CDR3 used the HTBI primer set. TCRdb fed the multiplex PCR reads into MiXCR, producing one record per CDR3 protein. The sample includes more than 500,000 distinct CDR3 sequences, about half of them seen just once. The record originates from a study of T cells in Graves' hyperthyroidism and ophthalmopathy. The CDR3 contains 13 residues. Trimming removed 7 bases from V and 3 bases from J, with 13 bases in between. Germline V CDR1 and CDR2: SEHNR, FQNEAQ (reference sequence). Each diagnosis drew on symptoms, thyroxine, TRAb, thyroid ultrasound and orbital computed tomography findings. Whole-study findings and limits: Appearing also in blood were most of the thyroid clonotypes expanded above 0.001.

Sample: peripheral blood or thyroid tissue (not recorded which). The rearrangement joins TRBV7-9 to TRBJ2-7, with TRBD1 as a possible D gene (6 bases). The source is an adult woman with Graves' disease, either hyperthyroidism or ophthalmopathy (not recorded which). The CDR3 sequence: CASTRGRDYEQYF. The CDR3 coding sequence is TGTGCCAGCACCAGGGGTAGGGACTACGAGCAGTACTTC.